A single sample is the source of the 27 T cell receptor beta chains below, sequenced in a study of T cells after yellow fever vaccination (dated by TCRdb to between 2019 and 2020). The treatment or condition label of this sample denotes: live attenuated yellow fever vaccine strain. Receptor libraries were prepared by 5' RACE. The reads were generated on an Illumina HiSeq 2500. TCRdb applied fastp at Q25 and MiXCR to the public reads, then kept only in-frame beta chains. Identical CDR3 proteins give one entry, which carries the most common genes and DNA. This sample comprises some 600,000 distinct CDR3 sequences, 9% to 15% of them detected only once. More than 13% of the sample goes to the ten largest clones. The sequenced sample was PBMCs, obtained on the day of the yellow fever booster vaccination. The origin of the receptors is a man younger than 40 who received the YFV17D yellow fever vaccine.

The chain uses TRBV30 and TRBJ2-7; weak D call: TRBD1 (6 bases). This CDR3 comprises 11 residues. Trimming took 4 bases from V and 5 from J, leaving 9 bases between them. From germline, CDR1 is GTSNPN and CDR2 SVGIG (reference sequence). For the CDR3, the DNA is TGTGCCTGGACTAAGGGGGACGAGCAGTACTTC. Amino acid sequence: CAWTKGDEQYF.

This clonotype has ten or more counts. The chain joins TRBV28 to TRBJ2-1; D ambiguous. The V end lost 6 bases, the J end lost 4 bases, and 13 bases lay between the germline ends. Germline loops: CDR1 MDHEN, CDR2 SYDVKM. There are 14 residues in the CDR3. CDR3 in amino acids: CASSMIALYNEQFF. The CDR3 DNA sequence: TGTGCCAGCAGCATGATCGCTCTTTACAATGAGCAGTTCTTC.

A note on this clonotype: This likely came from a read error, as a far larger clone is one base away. The DNA for the CDR3 is TGTGCCAGCAGCTTAGGGTGGTCCTACGAGCAGTACTTC. Protein: CASSLGWSYEQYF. The chain couples TRBV7-2 to TRBJ2-7; D call uncertain. The germline V and J ends were trimmed by 1 base and 1 base, with 5 bases remaining between them. The CDR3 runs 13 residues. The V gene's germline CDR1 is SGHTA and CDR2 FQGNSA.

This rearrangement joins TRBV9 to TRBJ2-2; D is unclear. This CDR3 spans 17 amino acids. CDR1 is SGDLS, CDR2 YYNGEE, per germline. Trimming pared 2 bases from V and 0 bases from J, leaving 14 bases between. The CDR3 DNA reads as TGTGCCAGCAGCGTGCGGCCAGCGCCCGCGAACACCGGGGAGCTGTTTTTT. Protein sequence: CASSVRPAPANTGELFF.

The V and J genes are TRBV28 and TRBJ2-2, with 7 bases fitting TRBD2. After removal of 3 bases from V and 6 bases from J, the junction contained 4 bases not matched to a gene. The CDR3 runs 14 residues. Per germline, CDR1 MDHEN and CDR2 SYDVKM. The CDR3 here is CASSFRGGPGELFF. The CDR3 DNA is TGTGCCAGCAGTTTTAGGGGAGGGCCCGGGGAGCTGTTTTTT.

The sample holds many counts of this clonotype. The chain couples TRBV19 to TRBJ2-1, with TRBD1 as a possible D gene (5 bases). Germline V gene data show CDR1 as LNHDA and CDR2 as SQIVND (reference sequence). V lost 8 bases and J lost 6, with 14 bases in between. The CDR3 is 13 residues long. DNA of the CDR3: TGTGCCAGTGCCCAAACCCAGGGCAATGAGCAGTTCTTC. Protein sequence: CASAQTQGNEQFF.

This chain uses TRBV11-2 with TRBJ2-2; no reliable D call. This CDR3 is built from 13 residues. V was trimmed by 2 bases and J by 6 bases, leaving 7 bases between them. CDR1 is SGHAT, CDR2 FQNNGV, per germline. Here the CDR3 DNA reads TGTGCCAGCAGCTTATATCTATCCGGGGAGCTGTTTTTT. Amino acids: CASSLYLSGELFF. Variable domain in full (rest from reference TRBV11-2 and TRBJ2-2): EAGVAQSPRYKIIEKRQSVAFWCNPISGHATLYWYQQILGQGPKLLIQFQNNGVVDDSQLPKDRFSAERLKGVDSTLKIQPAKLEDSAVYLCASSLYLSGELFFGEGSRLTVL.

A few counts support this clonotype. CDR3 sequence reads: CASSLPRQRSYNEQFF. The CDR3 DNA reads TGTGCCAGCAGCTTACCAAGACAGCGCTCCTACAATGAGCAGTTCTTC. The chain is built from TRBV7-9 and TRBJ2-1, with a possible D match to TRBD1 (5 bases). The CDR3 has 16 amino acids. Germline CDR1 and CDR2: SEHNR and FQNEAQ (reference sequence). V lost 2 bases, J lost 0 bases, and 11 bases lay in between.

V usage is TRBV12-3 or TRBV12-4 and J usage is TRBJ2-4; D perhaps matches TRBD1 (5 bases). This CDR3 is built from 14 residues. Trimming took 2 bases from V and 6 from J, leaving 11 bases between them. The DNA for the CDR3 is TGTGCCAGCAGTTTATTTTTTCAGGGAAACATTCAGTACTTC. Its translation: CASSLFFQGNIQYF.

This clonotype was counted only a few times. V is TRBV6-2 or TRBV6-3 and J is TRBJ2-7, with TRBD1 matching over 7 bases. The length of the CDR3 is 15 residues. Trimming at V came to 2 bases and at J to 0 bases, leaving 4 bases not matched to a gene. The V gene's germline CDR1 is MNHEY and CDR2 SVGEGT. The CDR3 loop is CASSYPGTDSYEQYF. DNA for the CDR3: TGTGCCAGCAGTTACCCCGGGACAGACTCCTACGAGCAGTACTTC.

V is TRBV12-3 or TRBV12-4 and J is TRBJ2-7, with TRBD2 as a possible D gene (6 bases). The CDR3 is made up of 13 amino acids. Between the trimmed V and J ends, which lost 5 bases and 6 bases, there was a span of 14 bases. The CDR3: CASSLSGVSEQYF. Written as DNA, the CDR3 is TGTGCCAGCAGTCTCTCGGGGGTCTCCGAGCAGTACTTC.

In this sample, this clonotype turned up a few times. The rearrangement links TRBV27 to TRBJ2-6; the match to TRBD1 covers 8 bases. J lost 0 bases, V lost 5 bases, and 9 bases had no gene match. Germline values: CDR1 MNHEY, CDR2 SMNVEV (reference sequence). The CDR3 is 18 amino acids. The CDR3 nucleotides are TGTGCCAGCAGTCCTACCGGGACAGGAGGCTCTGGGGCCAACGTCCTGACTTTC. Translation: CASSPTGTGGSGANVLTF.

CDR3 in amino acids: CASSFRSGEDTGELFF. The CDR3 bases are TGCGCCAGCAGCTTCAGGTCGGGAGAGGACACCGGGGAGCTGTTTTTT. The rearrangement joins TRBV5-1 to TRBJ2-2, with D perhaps matching TRBD2 (6 bases). The CDR3 is 16 residues long. Between the trimmed V and J ends, which lost 2 bases and 3 bases, there was a span of 14 bases. Germline CDR1 and CDR2: SGHRS and YFSETQ.

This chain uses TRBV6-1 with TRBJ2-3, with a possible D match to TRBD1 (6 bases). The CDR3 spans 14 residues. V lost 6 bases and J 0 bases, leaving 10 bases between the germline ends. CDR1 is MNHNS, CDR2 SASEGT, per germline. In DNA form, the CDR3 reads TGTGCCAGCAGAACAGACAGGAGCACAGATACGCAGTATTTT. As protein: CASRTDRSTDTQYF.

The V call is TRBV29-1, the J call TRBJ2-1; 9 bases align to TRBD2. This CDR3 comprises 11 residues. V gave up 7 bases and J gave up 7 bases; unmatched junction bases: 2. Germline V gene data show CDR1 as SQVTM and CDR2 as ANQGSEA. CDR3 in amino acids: CSGGGANEQFF. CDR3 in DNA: TGCAGCGGCGGGGGGGCAAATGAGCAGTTCTTC.

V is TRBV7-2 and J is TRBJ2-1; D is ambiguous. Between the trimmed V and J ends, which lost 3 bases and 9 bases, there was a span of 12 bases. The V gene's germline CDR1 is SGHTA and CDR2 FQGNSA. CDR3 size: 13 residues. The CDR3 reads CASSFEAPTEQFF. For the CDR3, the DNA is TGTGCCAGCAGCTTTGAGGCACCTACTGAGCAGTTCTTC. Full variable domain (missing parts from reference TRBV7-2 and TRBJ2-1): GAGVSQSPSNKVTEKGKDVELRCDPISGHTALYWYRQSLGQGLEFLIYFQGNSAPDKSGLPSDRFSAERTGGSVSTLTIQRTQQEDSAVYLCASSFEAPTEQFFGPGTRLTVL.

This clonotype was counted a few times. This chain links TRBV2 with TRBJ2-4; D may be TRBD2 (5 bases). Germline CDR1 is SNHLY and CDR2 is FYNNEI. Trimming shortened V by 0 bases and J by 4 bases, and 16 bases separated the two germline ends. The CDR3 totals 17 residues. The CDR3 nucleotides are TGTGCCAGCAGTGAAGCGCTTCGACTAAATTTAAAAAACATTCAGTACTTC. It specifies CASSEALRLNLKNIQYF.

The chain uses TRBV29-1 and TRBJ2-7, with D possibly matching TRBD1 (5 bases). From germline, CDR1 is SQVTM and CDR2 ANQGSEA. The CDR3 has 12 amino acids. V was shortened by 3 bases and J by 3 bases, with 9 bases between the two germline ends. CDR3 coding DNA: TGCAGCGTTGAGGTTGACAGCTACGAGCAGTACTTC. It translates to CSVEVDSYEQYF.

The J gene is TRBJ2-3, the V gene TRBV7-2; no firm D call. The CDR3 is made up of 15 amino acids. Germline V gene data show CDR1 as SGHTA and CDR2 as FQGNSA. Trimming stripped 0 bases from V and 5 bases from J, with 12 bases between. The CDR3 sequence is CASSLARGWGDTQYF. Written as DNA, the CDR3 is TGTGCCAGCAGCTTAGCGCGCGGCTGGGGAGATACGCAGTATTTT.

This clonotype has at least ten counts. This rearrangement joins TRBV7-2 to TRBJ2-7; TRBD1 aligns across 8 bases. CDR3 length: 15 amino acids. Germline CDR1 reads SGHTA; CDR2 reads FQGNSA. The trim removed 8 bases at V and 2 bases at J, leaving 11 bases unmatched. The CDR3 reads CASFQMTGAAYEQYF. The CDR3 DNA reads TGTGCCAGCTTCCAGATGACAGGGGCAGCCTACGAGCAGTACTTC.

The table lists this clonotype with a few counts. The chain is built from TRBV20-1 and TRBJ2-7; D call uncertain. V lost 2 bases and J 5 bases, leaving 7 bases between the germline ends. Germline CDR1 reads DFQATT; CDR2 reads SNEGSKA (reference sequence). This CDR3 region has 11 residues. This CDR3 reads CSARLVHEQYF. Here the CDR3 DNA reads TGCAGTGCTAGATTAGTCCACGAGCAGTACTTC.

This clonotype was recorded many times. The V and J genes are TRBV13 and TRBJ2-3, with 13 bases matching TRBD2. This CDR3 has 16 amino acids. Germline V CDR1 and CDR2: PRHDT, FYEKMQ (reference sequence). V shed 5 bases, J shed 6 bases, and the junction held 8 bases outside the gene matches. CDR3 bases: TGTGCCAGCAGCGGGGGACTAGCGGGATCAGTGGATACGCAGTATTTT. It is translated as CASSGGLAGSVDTQYF.

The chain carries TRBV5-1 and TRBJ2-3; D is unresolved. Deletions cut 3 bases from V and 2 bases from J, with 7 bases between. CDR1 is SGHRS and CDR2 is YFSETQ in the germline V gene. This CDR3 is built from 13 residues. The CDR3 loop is CASSSPDTDTQYF. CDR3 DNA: TGCGCCAGCAGCTCCCCCGACACAGATACGCAGTATTTT.

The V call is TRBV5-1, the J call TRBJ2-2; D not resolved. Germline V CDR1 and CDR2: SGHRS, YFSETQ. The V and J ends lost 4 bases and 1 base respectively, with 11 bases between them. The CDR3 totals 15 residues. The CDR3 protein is CASSPPLGNTGELFF. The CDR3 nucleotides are TGCGCCAGCAGCCCACCATTAGGGAACACCGGGGAGCTGTTTTTT.

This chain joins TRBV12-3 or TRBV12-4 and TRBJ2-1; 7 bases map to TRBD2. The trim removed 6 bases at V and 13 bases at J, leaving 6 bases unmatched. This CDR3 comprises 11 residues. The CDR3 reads CASSLGGDQFF. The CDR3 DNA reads TGTGCCAGCAGCCTGGGGGGGGATCAGTTCTTC.

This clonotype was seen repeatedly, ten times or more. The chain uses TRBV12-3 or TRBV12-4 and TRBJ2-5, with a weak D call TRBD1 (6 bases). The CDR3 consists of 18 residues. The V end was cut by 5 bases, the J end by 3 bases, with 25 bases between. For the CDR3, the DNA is TGTGCCAGCAGTCAAGAAGAGACAGGCTTCTGGCGAAAAGAGACCCAGTACTTC. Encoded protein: CASSQEETGFWRKETQYF.

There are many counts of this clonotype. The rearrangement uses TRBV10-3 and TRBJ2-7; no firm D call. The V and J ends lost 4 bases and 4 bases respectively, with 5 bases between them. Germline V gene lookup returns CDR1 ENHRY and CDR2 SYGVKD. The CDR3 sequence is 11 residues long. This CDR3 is CAISGDYEQYF. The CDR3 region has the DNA TGTGCCATCAGTGGAGATTACGAGCAGTACTTC.